The TCR beta chain under discussion was sequenced for a study of response to subunit inactivated influenza vaccine. TCRdb re-called the RT-PCR reads with MiXCR, one entry per CDR3 protein. The sample has roughly 540,000 distinct CDR3 sequences, under 30% seen once. The CDR3 has 14 residues. Trimming shortened V by 5 bases and J by 6 bases, and 17 bases separated the two germline ends. The sample was also reused in another study, on T cells expressing NK-cell markers. That paper adds: Researchers built TCR beta cDNA using 5'RACE template switching with UMIs. Among the eight sequenced donors, seven tested HCMV-seropositive and one tested seronegative.

The specimen was CD4+ T cells sorted from PBMCs, collected 12 days after vaccination. The gene calls are TRBV12-3 or TRBV12-4 and TRBJ2-7; D is unclear. The clonotype comes from a man aged 45 to 65 who received an inactivated influenza vaccine. The CDR3 is CASSPIKRSCEQYF. The DNA for the CDR3 is TGTGCCAGCAGTCCTATTAAAAGGTCGTGCGAGCAGTACTTC.